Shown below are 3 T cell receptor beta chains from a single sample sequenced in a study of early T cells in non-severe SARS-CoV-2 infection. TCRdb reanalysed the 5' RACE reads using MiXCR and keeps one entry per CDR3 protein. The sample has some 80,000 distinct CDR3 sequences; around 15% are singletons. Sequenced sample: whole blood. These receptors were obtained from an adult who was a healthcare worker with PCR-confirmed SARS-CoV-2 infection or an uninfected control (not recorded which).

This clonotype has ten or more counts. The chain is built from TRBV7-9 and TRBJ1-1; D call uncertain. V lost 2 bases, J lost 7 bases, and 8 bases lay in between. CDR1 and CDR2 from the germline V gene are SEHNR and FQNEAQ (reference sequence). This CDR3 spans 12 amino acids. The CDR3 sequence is CASSLSAGEAFF. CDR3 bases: TGTGCCAGCAGCTTATCCGCAGGTGAAGCTTTCTTT.

Here the CDR3 reads CASSQHRMVSGANVLTF. DNA for the CDR3: TGTGCCAGCAGCCAACACCGAATGGTATCTGGGGCCAACGTCCTGACTTTC. The V and J genes are TRBV5-4 and TRBJ2-6, with D unresolved. Germline V gene lookup returns CDR1 SGHNT and CDR2 YYREEE (reference sequence). Trimming cost V 4 bases and J 1 base, with 15 bases left between them. The CDR3 is 17 amino acids.

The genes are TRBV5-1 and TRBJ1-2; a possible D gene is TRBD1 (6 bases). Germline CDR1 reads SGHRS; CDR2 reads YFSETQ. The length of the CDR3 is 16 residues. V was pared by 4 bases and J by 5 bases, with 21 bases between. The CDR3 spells CASSPSPGQIVYGYTF. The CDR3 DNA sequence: TGCGCCAGCAGCCCCTCTCCGGGACAAATTGTTTATGGCTACACCTTC.